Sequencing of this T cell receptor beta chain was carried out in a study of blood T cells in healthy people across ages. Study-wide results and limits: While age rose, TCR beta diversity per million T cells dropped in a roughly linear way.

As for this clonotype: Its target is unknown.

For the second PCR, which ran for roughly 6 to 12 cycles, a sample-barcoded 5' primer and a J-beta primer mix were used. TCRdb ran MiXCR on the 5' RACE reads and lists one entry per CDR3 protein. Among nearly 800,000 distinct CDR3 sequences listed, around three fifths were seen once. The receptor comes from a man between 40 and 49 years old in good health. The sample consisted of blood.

CDR3 loop: CASSLRTGIEQFF. The CDR3 coding sequence is TGTGCCAGCAGTCTTAGGACCGGTATCGAGCAGTTCTTC. The gene calls are TRBV12-3 or TRBV12-4 and TRBJ2-1; D not certain. CDR3 length: 13 amino acids. Trimming left V 5 bases short and J 10 bases short, with 15 bases between.